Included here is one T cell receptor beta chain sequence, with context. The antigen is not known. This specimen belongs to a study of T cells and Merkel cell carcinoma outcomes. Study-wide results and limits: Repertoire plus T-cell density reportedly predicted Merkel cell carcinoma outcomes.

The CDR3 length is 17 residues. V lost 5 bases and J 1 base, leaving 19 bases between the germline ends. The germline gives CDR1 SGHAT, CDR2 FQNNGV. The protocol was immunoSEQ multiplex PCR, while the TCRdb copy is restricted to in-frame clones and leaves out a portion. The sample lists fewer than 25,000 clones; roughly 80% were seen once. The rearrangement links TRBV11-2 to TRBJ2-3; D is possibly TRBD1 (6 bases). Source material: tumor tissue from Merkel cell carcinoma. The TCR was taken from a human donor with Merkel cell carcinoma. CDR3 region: CASSPLIGGTGTDTQYF. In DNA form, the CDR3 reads TGTGCCAGCAGCCCCCTAATTGGGGGCACGGGCACAGATACGCAGTATTTT.